This TCR beta chain was captured in a study of blood T cell repertoires in COVID-19. As handled by the study authors: Estimates of nucleated cell counts were drawn from the amplification of reference gene primers. Some clones are missing from TCRdb's copy, which holds only in-frame ones; the method was immunoSEQ multiplex PCR. Clonal size and the V and J genes are those of that table, whereas D and trimming came from the DNA. Of approximately 220,000 clones listed, 85% were seen once; the top ten hold over 15%. Participants were aged roughly 18 to 100 years from roughly 25 US areas. Looked up from germline, CDR1 is SEHNR and CDR2 is FQNEAQ (reference sequence). The CDR3 is 13 residues long. V dropped 3 bases and J dropped 7 bases, with 9 bases sitting between them.

The chain joins TRBV7-9 to TRBJ2-2; TRBD1 might be the D (5 bases). The origin of this receptor is a man between 35 and 55 years old who had recovered from COVID-19. What was sequenced was PBMCs or T cells enriched from blood (not recorded which). The CDR3 sequence is CASSFKGYGELFF. The CDR3 bases are TGTGCCAGCAGCTTCAAGGGGTACGGGGAGCTGTTTTTT. The whole variable domain, filled in from reference TRBV7-9 and TRBJ2-2, reads DTGVSQNPRHKITKRGQNVTFRCDPISEHNRLYWYRQTLGQGPEFLTYFQNEAQLEKSRLLSDRFSAERPKGSFSTLEIQRTEQGDSAMYLCASSFKGYGELFFGEGSRLTVL.